The 27 T cell receptor beta chains given below trace back to one sample, sequenced in a study of OX40 agonist ivuxolimab in advanced cancers. Generated by immunoSEQ multiplex PCR, the TCRdb table keeps only in-frame clones and is missing some. The sample carries 84,000 or so clones, around nine tenths recorded once. Here the sequenced sample was CD4+ or CD8+ T cells sorted from blood, taken in a trial of the OX40 agonist ivuxolimab. These receptors came from an adult with an advanced solid tumor such as melanoma, head and neck, liver or kidney cancer.

This chain joins TRBV15 and TRBJ1-3; D uncertain. The CDR3 is made up of 17 amino acids. CDR1 and CDR2 (germline): LNHNV, YYDKDF (reference sequence). V lost 0 bases to trimming and J lost 2 bases, with 14 bases between them. Here the CDR3 DNA reads TGTGCCACCAGCAGAGATGTATGGGTAGCCCCTGGAAACACCATATATTTT. Protein sequence: CATSRDVWVAPGNTIYF. Variable domain in full (rest from reference TRBV15 and TRBJ1-3): DAMVIQNPRYQVTQFGKPVTLSCSQTLNHNVMYWYQQKSSQAPKLLFHYYDKDFNNEADTPDNFQSRRPNTSFCFLDIRSPGLGDTAMYLCATSRDVWVAPGNTIYFGEGSWLTVV.

This clone was counted a few times. The V gene is TRBV4-1, the J gene TRBJ1-2; unclear D gene. The CDR3 sequence is 10 residues long. Trimming removed 4 bases at V and 8 bases at J, with 5 bases between. The germline CDR1 and CDR2 sequences are MGHRA and YSYEKL. Written as DNA, the CDR3 is TGCGCCAGCAGCCTGTCCGGCTACACCTTC. Translation: CASSLSGYTF.

The V call is TRBV9, the J call TRBJ2-7; 7 nucleotides agree with TRBD1. CDR3 length: 16 amino acids. Losses at the gene ends were 2 bases for V and 1 base for J; bases not matched to a gene: 9. CDR1 is SGDLS and CDR2 is YYNGEE in the germline V gene. The CDR3 region is CASSVGDSGKSYEQYF. CDR3 bases: TGTGCCAGCAGCGTGGGGGACAGTGGCAAATCCTACGAGCAGTACTTC.

This chain connects TRBV9 to TRBJ2-7, with TRBD1 matching 10 bases. V dropped 2 bases and J dropped 6; count of bases not matched to a gene: 5. Per the germline V gene, CDR1 is SGDLS and CDR2 is YYNGEE. There are 14 residues in the CDR3. CDR3 sequence: CASSVSDRGLEQYF. DNA for the CDR3: TGTGCCAGCAGCGTTTCTGACAGGGGGCTCGAGCAGTACTTC.

CDR3 DNA: TGTGCCAGTAGCACTACTGTCCTGGGCGAGCAGTACTTC. Amino acids: CASSTTVLGEQYF. The chain carries TRBV19 and TRBJ2-7; D is ambiguous. This CDR3 spans 13 amino acids. Germline V gene lookup returns CDR1 LNHDA and CDR2 SQIVND (reference sequence). Trimming took off 6 bases at V and 6 bases at J, with 15 bases between the two ends.

The genes are TRBV2 and TRBJ1-1, with D perhaps matching TRBD1 (5 bases). This CDR3 region has 13 residues. In germline, CDR1 is SNHLY, CDR2 FYNNEI. V lost 5 bases to trimming and J lost 1 base, with 8 bases between them. Written as DNA, the CDR3 is TGTGCCAGCAGTCCTACAGGGAACACTGAAGCTTTCTTT. Protein: CASSPTGNTEAFF.

The chain combines TRBV5-1 with TRBJ1-2; 12 bases align to TRBD1. The CDR3 is 16 amino acids. V was clipped by 4 bases and J by 3 bases; unmatched bases: 7. The germline V gene encodes CDR1 SGHRS and CDR2 YFSETQ. The CDR3 spells CASSVGQGARDYGYTF. The DNA of the CDR3 is TGCGCCAGCAGCGTGGGACAGGGGGCCCGGGACTATGGCTACACCTTC.

A few counts support this clone. The genes are TRBV4-2 and TRBJ1-5; TRBD1 matches at 7 bases. V trimming: 3 bases; J trimming: 4 bases; junction bases outside the gene matches: 6. From germline, CDR1 is LGHNA and CDR2 YNFKEQ. CDR3 size: 15 residues. The DNA for the CDR3 is TGTGCCAGCAGCCAGGCCGGGACAGTTAATCAGCCCCAGCATTTT. Translating gives CASSQAGTVNQPQHF.

The chain employs TRBV25-1 and TRBJ2-2; D not resolved. CDR3 length: 14 residues. Deletions cut 3 bases from V and 4 bases from J, with 9 bases between. Germline V gives CDR1 MGHDK, CDR2 SYGVNS. The CDR3 loop reads CASSDNMGTGELFF. CDR3 nucleotide sequence: TGTGCCAGCAGTGATAATATGGGCACCGGGGAGCTGTTTTTT.

The chain carries TRBV2 and TRBJ1-2; no definite D call. This CDR3 contains 15 residues. With 2 bases removed from V and 7 bases from J, the gap between germline ends came to 17 bases. Germline V gives CDR1 SNHLY, CDR2 FYNNEI. This CDR3 reads CASSEMAAAPSGYTF. For the CDR3, the DNA is TGTGCCAGCAGTGAAATGGCGGCGGCCCCCTCTGGCTACACCTTC.

This clone has a handful of counts. This chain uses TRBV6-5 with TRBJ2-7, with D possibly TRBD2 on 5 matching bases. V was pared by 3 bases and J by 8 bases, with 17 bases between. The CDR3 runs 14 residues. Germline CDR1 reads MNHEY; CDR2 reads SVGAGI. CDR3 sequence: CASSYRGRGGKQYF. CDR3 bases: TGTGCCAGCAGTTATAGAGGACGGGGTGGAAAGCAGTACTTC.

V gene TRBV7-2 combines with J gene TRBJ2-3; 10 nucleotides agree with TRBD2. The CDR3 has 15 amino acids. Per the germline V gene, CDR1 is SGHTA and CDR2 is FQGNSA. With 5 bases clipped from V and 4 bases from J, the junction kept 6 bases outside the gene matches. Written as DNA, the CDR3 is TGTGCCAGCAGCCACCTAGCGGGGGACTCAGATACGCAGTATTTT. Its translation: CASSHLAGDSDTQYF.

This clone occurred once. The rearrangement uses TRBV19 and TRBJ2-1; D is undetermined. Germline assignment: CDR1 LNHDA and CDR2 SQIVND (reference sequence). CDR3 length equals 13 residues. V lost 3 bases and J 10 bases, leaving 13 bases between the germline ends. This CDR3 is CASSIPPQSEQFF. The CDR3 bases are TGTGCCAGTAGTATCCCCCCACAATCGGAGCAGTTCTTC.

The chain is built from TRBV10-2 and TRBJ1-2; possibly TRBD1 for D (5 bases). Germline lookup yields CDR1 WSHSY and CDR2 SAAADI. Between the trimmed V and J ends, which lost 3 bases and 5 bases, there was a span of 10 bases. The CDR3 totals 13 residues. CDR3 sequence: CASSEGHWYGYTF. The CDR3 DNA follows: TGCGCCAGCAGTGAAGGACACTGGTATGGCTACACCTTC.

This clone was recorded once. This sequence joins TRBV19 and TRBJ1-3; D gene ambiguous. The CDR3 totals 15 residues. The germline gives CDR1 LNHDA, CDR2 SQIVND (reference sequence). Trimming took off 8 bases at V and 0 bases at J, with 14 bases between the two ends. The CDR3 region has the DNA TGTGCCAGTGGCCTGAGAGGTCCCTCTGGAAACACCATATATTTT. Its protein product is CASGLRGPSGNTIYF. The complete variable domain, with remaining parts taken from reference TRBV19 and TRBJ1-3, reads DGGITQSPKYLFRKEGQNVTLSCEQNLNHDAMYWYRQDPGQGLRLIYYSQIVNDFQKGDIAEGYSVSREKKESFPLTVTSAQKNPTAFYLCASGLRGPSGNTIYFGEGSWLTVV.

A single count supports this clone. The genes are TRBV5-8 and TRBJ2-5, with D perhaps TRBD2 (6 bases). This CDR3 is 15 amino acids long. Germline V lookup: CDR1 SGHTS, CDR2 YDEGEE. Trimming stripped 4 bases from V and 4 bases from J, with 17 bases between. CDR3 residues: CASSNGRRGTETQYF. In DNA form, the CDR3 reads TGTGCCAGCAGCAATGGACGGAGGGGTACAGAGACCCAGTACTTC.

The chain employs TRBV7-6 and TRBJ1-4; 7 bases align to TRBD1. Per the germline V gene, CDR1 is SGHVS and CDR2 is FNYEAQ. After removal of 5 bases from V and 7 bases from J, the junction contained 7 bases not matched to a gene. CDR3 size: 14 residues. CDR3 region: CASSLTGASEKLFF. CDR3 in DNA: TGTGCCAGCAGCCTAACAGGGGCGAGTGAAAAACTGTTTTTT.

V and J are TRBV7-2 and TRBJ2-7; TRBD1 is a possible D gene (7 bases). The germline V and J ends were trimmed by 5 bases and 2 bases, with 16 bases remaining between them. Germline V lookup: CDR1 SGHTA, CDR2 FQGNSA. CDR3 length: 15 amino acids. The CDR3 coding sequence is TGTGCCAGCAGCCCAGGGGGGCCAACCGCCTACGAGCAGTACTTC. Residues: CASSPGGPTAYEQYF.

V is TRBV7-9 and J is TRBJ1-1; D gene ambiguous. The germline V and J ends were trimmed by 2 bases and 9 bases, with 13 bases remaining between them. Per the germline V gene, CDR1 is SEHNR and CDR2 is FQNEAQ (reference sequence). CDR3 length equals 13 residues. The CDR3 region is CASSLWADQKAFF. The CDR3 coding sequence is TGTGCCAGCAGCTTATGGGCAGATCAGAAAGCTTTCTTT.

V usage is TRBV5-1 and J usage is TRBJ1-2; 9 nucleotides line up with TRBD1. With V trimmed by 2 bases and J by 4 bases, 3 bases remained unmatched. CDR1 and CDR2 (germline): SGHRS, YFSETQ. This CDR3 is 14 amino acids long. The CDR3 nucleotides are TGCGCCAGCAGCTTTCAGACAGGGGGCTATGGCTACACCTTC. It yields the protein CASSFQTGGYGYTF.

The rearrangement joins TRBV15 to TRBJ2-5, with D tentatively TRBD1 (6 bases). The germline gives CDR1 LNHNV, CDR2 YYDKDF (reference sequence). V was trimmed by 6 bases and J by 4 bases, leaving 21 bases between them. CDR3 length: 16 amino acids. The CDR3 is CATSKAGGRGPETQYF. The CDR3 DNA reads TGTGCCACCAGTAAGGCTGGGGGCCGGGGCCCAGAGACCCAGTACTTC.

CDR3 residues: CATSRTFKQGGGTGELFF. CDR3 DNA: TGTGCCACCAGCAGAACCTTCAAACAGGGCGGTGGCACCGGGGAGCTGTTTTTT. This rearrangement joins TRBV15 to TRBJ2-2, with D possibly being TRBD1 (6 bases). The germline V gene encodes CDR1 LNHNV and CDR2 YYDKDF (reference sequence). V was shortened by 2 bases and J by 4 bases, with 20 bases between the two germline ends. The CDR3 has 18 residues.

This sequence joins TRBV6-1 and TRBJ2-7; the D is unclear. V lost 5 bases and J lost 5, with 19 bases in between. From germline, CDR1 is MNHNS and CDR2 SASEGT. The CDR3 is made up of 15 amino acids. Written as DNA, the CDR3 is TGTGCCAGCAGTTCTCGAAGGACGGTCGCCCACGAGCAGTACTTC. Encoded protein: CASSSRRTVAHEQYF.

The V and J genes are TRBV6-5 and TRBJ1-3; D is uncertain. The ends were cut back, 0 bases at V and 7 bases at J, with 10 bases in the middle. Germline loops: CDR1 MNHEY, CDR2 SVGAGI. The CDR3 loop spans 14 amino acids. CDR3 protein: CASSYSGSSNTIYF. CDR3 nucleotide sequence: TGTGCCAGCAGTTACTCAGGGTCCTCGAACACCATATATTTT.

The gene calls are TRBV30 and TRBJ2-5; D unclear. Trimming pared 3 bases from V and 3 bases from J, leaving 14 bases between. The CDR3 runs to 14 residues. Germline V lookup: CDR1 GTSNPN, CDR2 SVGIG (reference sequence). DNA for the CDR3: TGTGCCTGGAGCGCAGGACCTGTGAAAGAGACCCAGTACTTC. Translated, it gives CAWSAGPVKETQYF. The whole variable domain, remainder taken from reference TRBV30 and TRBJ2-5, is SQTIHQWPATLVQPVGSPLSLECTVEGTSNPNLYWYRQAAGRGLQLLFYSVGIGQISSEVPQNLSASRPQDRQFILSSKKLLLSDSGFYLCAWSAGPVKETQYFGPGTRLLVL.

The chain uses TRBV27 and TRBJ2-7, with unresolved D. V was pared by 1 base and J by 5 bases, with 18 bases between. The germline V gene encodes CDR1 MNHEY and CDR2 SMNVEV (reference sequence). The CDR3 loop spans 16 amino acids. As DNA, the CDR3 is TGTGCCAGCAGTTTATTATCAGGACGCCTGGGGAACGAGCAGTACTTC. Encoded protein: CASSLLSGRLGNEQYF.

This chain joins TRBV4-1 and TRBJ1-1; no reliable D call. CDR3 size: 14 residues. Between the trimmed V and J ends, which lost 1 base and 4 bases, there was a span of 10 bases. The germline gives CDR1 MGHRA, CDR2 YSYEKL. The CDR3 sequence: CASSQVPVGTEAFF. CDR3 nucleotides: TGCGCCAGCAGCCAAGTACCGGTCGGCACTGAAGCTTTCTTT.